This TCR beta chain was captured in a study of T cells in localized non-small cell lung cancer. Clones were read by immunoSEQ multiplex PCR, and TCRdb kept only the in-frame ones, dropping some. Of around 41,000 clones listed, roughly 80% are singletons. The CDR3 contains 16 residues. Germline loops: CDR1 SEHNR, CDR2 FQNEAQ (reference sequence). V lost 3 bases, J lost 0 bases, and 12 bases lay in between. This clone was seen a handful of times. The origin of this receptor is a man between 40 and 75 years old with stage II lung adenocarcinoma. The chain recombines TRBV7-9 with TRBJ2-4, with a tentative D call TRBD2 (5 bases). Sequenced material: PBMCs, taken before any cancer treatment. CDR3 protein: CASSFTSGVAKNIQYF. CDR3 sequence (DNA): TGTGCCAGCAGCTTCACCTCCGGGGTAGCCAAAAACATTCAGTACTTC.